These 20 T cell receptor beta chains originate from one sample sequenced in a study of graft-versus-host responses after intestinal transplantation. The antigens for these receptors are not known. Method: immunoSEQ multiplex PCR; TCRdb's copy keeps in-frame clones and lacks some. Of over 100,000 clones listed, 85% to 95% are singletons. Sequencing was performed on unstimulated CD4+ T cells sorted from spleen or lymph node cells, taken before transplant. The receptors stem from a human donor who was the organ donor for an intestinal transplant.

The chain is built from TRBV28 and TRBJ2-7; 9 bases fit TRBD1. The V gene's germline CDR1 is MDHEN and CDR2 SYDVKM. V was pared by 6 bases and J by 2 bases, with 5 bases of the junction left unmatched. The CDR3 covers 14 residues. The CDR3 loop is CASRGQGKAYEQYF. The CDR3 DNA reads TGTGCCAGCAGAGGACAGGGGAAAGCCTACGAGCAGTACTTC.

The V call is TRBV30, the J call TRBJ2-2; 8 bases line up with TRBD2. The germline CDR1 and CDR2 sequences are GTSNPN and SVGIG (reference sequence). With 1 base clipped from V and 4 bases from J, the junction kept 8 bases outside the gene matches. This CDR3 has 16 amino acids. CDR3 amino acids: CAWSGSVAGPTGELFF. DNA of the CDR3: TGTGCCTGGAGTGGTTCCGTAGCGGGACCCACCGGGGAGCTGTTTTTT.

The chain recombines TRBV10-3 with TRBJ1-2; no clear D gene. Trimming cost V 0 bases and J 8 bases, with 16 bases left between them. The CDR3 spans 15 residues. Per germline, CDR1 ENHRY and CDR2 SYGVKD. In DNA, the CDR3 is TGTGCCATCAGTGAGTCGACGCGGGGATCGGACGGCTACACCTTC. It translates to CAISESTRGSDGYTF.

This clone was seen just once. The gene calls are TRBV6-1 and TRBJ2-1, with TRBD2 matching 7 bases. CDR1 and CDR2 (germline): MNHNS, SASEGT. The V gene end was trimmed by 8 bases and the J gene end by 5 bases; junction bases not matched to a gene: 9. The CDR3 contains 14 residues. The CDR3 DNA reads as TGTGCCAGCCGTGGGGGGGAGATCAACAATGAGCAGTTCTTC. Translated, it gives CASRGGEINNEQFF.

The CDR3 loop is CASSFRVGETQYF. CDR3 DNA: TGTGCCAGCAGTTTTAGGGTAGGAGAGACCCAGTACTTC. This rearrangement joins TRBV27 to TRBJ2-5; D remains ambiguous. The germline V gene has CDR1 MNHEY and CDR2 SMNVEV (reference sequence). V was pared by 3 bases and J by 4 bases, with 9 bases between. This CDR3 region has 13 residues.

The chain employs TRBV5-1 and TRBJ2-2, with TRBD1 identical over 8 bases. The CDR3 has 15 amino acids. The trim removed 3 bases at V and 4 bases at J, leaving 5 bases unmatched. Looked up from germline, CDR1 is SGHRS and CDR2 is YFSETQ. Here the CDR3 reads CASSSQGVRTGELFF. The CDR3 DNA follows: TGCGCCAGCAGCTCACAGGGGGTCCGCACCGGGGAGCTGTTTTTT.

V is TRBV29-1 and J is TRBJ1-2; 8 nucleotides line up with TRBD1. The CDR3 is made up of 12 amino acids. CDR1 and CDR2 from the germline V gene are SQVTM and ANQGSEA. Germline trimming cut 5 bases from V and 6 bases from J; bases unmatched to any gene: 5. The CDR3 bases are TGCAGCGTTTCTCCAGGGGGCGATGGCTACACCTTC. Translating it yields CSVSPGGDGYTF.

This chain links TRBV5-8 with TRBJ2-5; tentative D call: TRBD1 (6 bases). Germline CDR1 and CDR2: SGHTS and YDEGEE. V was pared by 3 bases and J by 5 bases, with 11 bases between. This CDR3 has 13 amino acids. As DNA, the CDR3 is TGTGCCAGCAGCTGGGGGCGACGGGAGACCCAGTACTTC. This gives the protein CASSWGRRETQYF.

V is TRBV9 and J is TRBJ1-2, with D maybe TRBD1 (6 bases). CDR1 is SGDLS and CDR2 is YYNGEE in the germline V gene. The CDR3 is 15 residues long. V was shortened by 4 bases and J by 5 bases, with 18 bases between the two germline ends. This chain's CDR3 is CASSPTSRGEYGYTF. In DNA form, the CDR3 reads TGTGCCAGCAGCCCAACGAGTAGGGGGGAGTATGGCTACACCTTC.

The chain employs TRBV6-5 and TRBJ1-2; perhaps TRBD1 as D (6 bases). CDR3 length equals 14 residues. V was pared by 4 bases and J by 1 base, with 10 bases between. The germline V gene has CDR1 MNHEY and CDR2 SVGAGI. CDR3 in DNA: TGTGCCAGCAGTTCACCAGGGGTTAACTATGGCTACACCTTC. Its translation is CASSSPGVNYGYTF.

CDR3: CASSEGQGVHNEQFF. In DNA, the CDR3 is TGCGCCAGCAGCGAGGGACAGGGGGTCCACAATGAGCAGTTCTTC. This chain uses TRBV5-1 with TRBJ2-1, with 11 bases fitting TRBD1. Germline V gene sequence: CDR1 SGHRS, CDR2 YFSETQ. V gave up 4 bases and J gave up 5 bases; unmatched junction bases: 5. The CDR3 length is 15 residues.

The DNA of the CDR3 is TGTGCCAGCGGAGTCAACCGGGACGCCCGCTACAATGAGCAGTTCTTC. It encodes CASGVNRDARYNEQFF. This chain connects TRBV2 to TRBJ2-1; D tentatively reads TRBD1 or TRBD2 (5 bases each). The germline V and J ends were trimmed by 8 bases and 3 bases, with 20 bases remaining between them. The CDR3 contains 16 residues. CDR1 is SNHLY and CDR2 is FYNNEI in the germline V gene.

The chain links TRBV4-1 to TRBJ2-1; D gene unclear. Germline CDR1 is MGHRA and CDR2 is YSYEKL. The V end lost 1 base, the J end lost 5 bases, and 9 bases lay between the germline ends. The CDR3 totals 14 residues. CDR3 sequence reads: CASSQVWPNNEQFF. CDR3 coding DNA: TGCGCCAGCAGCCAAGTGTGGCCAAACAATGAGCAGTTCTTC.

This clone was observed once. This chain connects TRBV6-1 to TRBJ1-2; D is undetermined. The CDR3 extends over 12 amino acids. Trimming stripped 4 bases from V and 7 bases from J, with 10 bases between. Germline V lookup: CDR1 MNHNS, CDR2 SASEGT. CDR3 sequence: CASSGRIPGYTF. Here the CDR3 DNA reads TGTGCCAGCAGTGGCAGGATCCCTGGCTACACCTTC.

CDR3 in amino acids: CASSSLTSGRWTGELFF. The CDR3 region has the DNA TGTGCCAGCAGTTCCCTGACTAGCGGGAGGTGGACCGGGGAGCTGTTTTTT. The chain has TRBV2 and TRBJ2-2; 13 bases are shared with TRBD2. The germline CDR1 and CDR2 sequences are SNHLY and FYNNEI. J gave up 5 bases and V 5 bases, and 8 bases lay outside the gene matches. The CDR3 is made up of 17 amino acids.

This clone was seen a few times. The rearrangement uses TRBV5-5 and TRBJ2-7, with D perhaps matching TRBD1 (5 bases). Germline V CDR1 and CDR2: SGHKS, YYEKEE (reference sequence). The CDR3 is 14 residues long. The germline V and J ends were trimmed by 0 bases and 6 bases, with 13 bases remaining between them. The CDR3 reads CASSLEPGRGEQYF. The CDR3 DNA sequence: TGTGCCAGCAGCTTGGAGCCAGGGCGAGGCGAGCAGTACTTC.

The chain combines TRBV7-2 with TRBJ2-7; TRBD2 might be the D (6 bases). CDR3 length: 14 residues. Germline loops: CDR1 SGHTA, CDR2 FQGNSA. The germline V and J ends were trimmed by 5 bases and 4 bases, with 15 bases remaining between them. The DNA of the CDR3 is TGTGCCAGCAGCGCGACCGGGACTGGGTACGAGCAGTACTTC. This sequence encodes CASSATGTGYEQYF.

The J gene is TRBJ2-3, the V gene TRBV28; D is possibly TRBD1 (5 bases). This CDR3 spans 15 amino acids. V shed 5 bases and J shed 1 base, with 13 bases lying between them. Germline V gene data show CDR1 as MDHEN and CDR2 as SYDVKM. The CDR3 region has the DNA TGTGCCAGCAGTACCAAAGGGGATGGCACAGATACGCAGTATTTT. Translating it yields CASSTKGDGTDTQYF.

This sequence joins TRBV4-1 and TRBJ2-7, with D uncertain. Germline values: CDR1 MGHRA, CDR2 YSYEKL. CDR3 length equals 15 residues. V lost 1 base to trimming and J lost 2 bases, with 12 bases between them. Written as DNA, the CDR3 is TGCGCCAGCAGCCAAGCCCAGCGTCTTACCTACGAGCAGTACTTC. Its translation is CASSQAQRLTYEQYF.

The rearrangement links TRBV5-1 to TRBJ2-2; 9 bases line up with TRBD1. Trimming at V came to 4 bases and at J to 3 bases, leaving 7 bases not matched to a gene. In germline, CDR1 is SGHRS, CDR2 YFSETQ. The CDR3 is made up of 16 amino acids. DNA of the CDR3: TGCGCCAGCAGCCCAGTCCGGGACAGGGACACCGGGGAGCTGTTTTTT. The encoded protein is CASSPVRDRDTGELFF.